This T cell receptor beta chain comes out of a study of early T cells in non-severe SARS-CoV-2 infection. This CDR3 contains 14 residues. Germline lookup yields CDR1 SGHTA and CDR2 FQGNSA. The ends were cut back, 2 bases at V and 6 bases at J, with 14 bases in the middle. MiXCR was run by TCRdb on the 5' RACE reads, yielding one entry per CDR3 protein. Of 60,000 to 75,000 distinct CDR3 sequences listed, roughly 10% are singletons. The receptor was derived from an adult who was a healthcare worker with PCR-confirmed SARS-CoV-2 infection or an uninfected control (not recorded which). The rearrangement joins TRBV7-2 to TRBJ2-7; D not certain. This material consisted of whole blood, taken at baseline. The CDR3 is CASSLTRTDSEQYF. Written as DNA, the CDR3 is TGTGCCAGCAGCTTAACGCGAACAGATTCCGAGCAGTACTTC.